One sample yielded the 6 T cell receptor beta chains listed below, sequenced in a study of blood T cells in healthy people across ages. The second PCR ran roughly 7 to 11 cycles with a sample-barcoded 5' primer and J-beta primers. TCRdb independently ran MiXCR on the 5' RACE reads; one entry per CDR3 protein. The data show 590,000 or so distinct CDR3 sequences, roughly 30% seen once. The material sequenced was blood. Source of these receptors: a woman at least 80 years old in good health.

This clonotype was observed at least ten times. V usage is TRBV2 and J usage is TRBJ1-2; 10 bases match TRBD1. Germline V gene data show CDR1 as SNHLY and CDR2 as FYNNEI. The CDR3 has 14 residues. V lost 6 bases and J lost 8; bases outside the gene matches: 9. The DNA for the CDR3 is TGTGCCAGCAGGGCAAGACAGGGGGCGCGAGGCTACACCTTC. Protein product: CASRARQGARGYTF.

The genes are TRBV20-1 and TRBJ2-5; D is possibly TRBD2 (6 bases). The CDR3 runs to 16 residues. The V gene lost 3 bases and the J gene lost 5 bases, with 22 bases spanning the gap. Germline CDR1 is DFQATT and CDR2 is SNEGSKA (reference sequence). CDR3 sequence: CSASGFGAGPGETQYF. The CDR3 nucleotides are TGCAGTGCTAGTGGATTCGGGGCGGGGCCGGGGGAGACCCAGTACTTC.

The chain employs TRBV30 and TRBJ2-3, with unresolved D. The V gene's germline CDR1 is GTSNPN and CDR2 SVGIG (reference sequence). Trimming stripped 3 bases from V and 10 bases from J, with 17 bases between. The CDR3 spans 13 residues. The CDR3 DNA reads TGTGCCTGGAGGGACCCTGGAGACCGCGCGCAGTATTTT. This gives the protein CAWRDPGDRAQYF. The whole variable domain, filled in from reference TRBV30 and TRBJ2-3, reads SQTIHQWPATLVQPVGSPLSLECTVEGTSNPNLYWYRQAAGRGLQLLFYSVGIGQISSEVPQNLSASRPQDRQFILSSKKLLLSDSGFYLCAWRDPGDRAQYFGPGTRLTVL.

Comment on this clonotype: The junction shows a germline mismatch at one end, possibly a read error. CDR3 in amino acids: CACSLALAYNEQYF. DNA of the CDR3: TGTGCCTGCAGCTTAGCCCTAGCCTACAATGAGCAGTACTTC. This chain links TRBV7-8 with TRBJ2-7, with D perhaps TRBD2 (5 bases). This CDR3 spans 14 amino acids. Germline CDR1 and CDR2: SGHVS and FQNEAQ.

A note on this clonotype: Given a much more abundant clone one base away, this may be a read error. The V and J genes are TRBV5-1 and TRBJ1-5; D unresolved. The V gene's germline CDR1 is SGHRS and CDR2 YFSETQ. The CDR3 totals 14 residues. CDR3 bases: TGCGCCAGCAGCTTGGGGAGCGCAGGTCAGTCCCAGCATTTT. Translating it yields CASSLGSAGQSQHF.

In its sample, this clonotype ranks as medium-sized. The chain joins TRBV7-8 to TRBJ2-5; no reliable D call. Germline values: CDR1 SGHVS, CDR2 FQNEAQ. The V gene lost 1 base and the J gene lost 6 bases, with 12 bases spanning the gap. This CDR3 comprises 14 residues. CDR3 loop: CASSLESGRKTQYF. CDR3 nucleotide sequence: TGTGCCAGCAGCTTAGAATCGGGCCGGAAGACCCAGTACTTC.